This T cell receptor (beta chain) was obtained from a study of T cells in Graves' hyperthyroidism and ophthalmopathy. Study observations and caveats: Most thyroid clonotypes that were expanded above 0.001 also turned up in blood.

The CDR3 consists of 15 residues. Per the germline V gene, CDR1 is MNHNS and CDR2 is SASEGT. The junction had 11 bases not matched to a gene; V was cut back by 6 bases and J by 4 bases. Extraction of PBMCs used 8 to 10 ml of fresh peripheral blood. This clonotype was observed at least ten times. Its antigen is still unknown. The investigators amplified TCR beta CDR3 regions from RNA transcripts. In the first-round RT-PCR of the TCR CDR3, the HTBI primer set was used. TCRdb independently ran MiXCR on the multiplex PCR reads; one entry per CDR3 protein. The table shows approximately 510,000 distinct CDR3 sequences, with around 20% occurring only once.

The chain carries TRBV6-1 and TRBJ1-2; 7 nucleotides align to TRBD1. The sample taken for sequencing was blood. This receptor was obtained from a man between 18 and 29 years old with Graves' hyperthyroidism. The CDR3 region has the DNA TGTGCCAGCAGCTCGTCCGGACAGGCGTTCTATGGCTACACCTTC. The encoded protein is CASSSSGQAFYGYTF.